Listed below are T cell receptor beta chains from one sample, sequenced in a study of T cells in Graves' hyperthyroidism and ophthalmopathy. Using its own MiXCR run on the multiplex PCR reads, TCRdb lists one record per CDR3 protein. Among just over 550,000 distinct CDR3 sequences listed, 40% to 55% were seen once. Sample: peripheral blood or thyroid tissue (not recorded which). The receptors shown here come from a young woman with Graves' hyperthyroidism. Each CDR3 is given with its conserved first and last residue. The D gene is left open where the match is weak.

D	V	J	CDR3
-	TRBV11-2	TRBJ1-1	CASSSLHLQVADTEAFF
-	TRBV7-7	TRBJ2-5	CACSVEKGSGLAQETQYF
TRBD2	TRBV5-1	TRBJ2-7	CASSLAGGTSYEQYF
-	TRBV25-1	TRBJ2-5	CASSPQGSVGQGTQYF
-	TRBV20-1	TRBJ2-5	CSARGGRWETQYF
TRBD1	TRBV10-3	TRBJ1-6	CAISRDSHNSPLHF
TRBD1	TRBV7-9	TRBJ1-5	CASSPSGTGADSNQPQHF
-	TRBV6-6	TRBJ1-4	CASRSQGNEKLFF
TRBD1	TRBV2	TRBJ1-2	CASRDPRGLRYTF
TRBD1	TRBV19	TRBJ2-7	CASSIEPGQDEQYF
-	TRBV12-3/TRBV12-4	TRBJ1-1	CASSPRRYLEAFF
TRBD2	TRBV5-1	TRBJ2-7	CASTRSSGASSYEQYF
TRBD1	TRBV29-1	TRBJ2-7	CSVEKGAETYEQYF
TRBD2	TRBV20-1	TRBJ2-6	CSASLTSGSSSGANVLTF
TRBD1	TRBV24-1	TRBJ1-2	CATSDLTGDGGYTF
-	TRBV7-9	TRBJ1-1	CASSLRQSTEAFF
-	TRBV15	TRBJ1-4	CATSRSGSREKLFF
TRBD1	TRBV2	TRBJ2-5	CASSYRGQGRETQYF
-	TRBV7-8	TRBJ1-2	CASSSSSTNYGYTF
-	TRBV10-2	TRBJ2-7	CASREVVWRAGEHEQYF
-	TRBV11-2	TRBJ1-2	CASSFPLYGYTF
TRBD1	TRBV2	TRBJ2-5	CASSAPGQGSETQYF
TRBD1	TRBV10-3	TRBJ1-4	CASTGTDNEKLFF
TRBD1	TRBV7-2	TRBJ1-2	CASSTDRGQGYTF
-	TRBV7-9	TRBJ1-2	CASSQEFPNYGYTF
TRBD1	TRBV20-1	TRBJ1-5	CSAREVTGGMSNQPQHF
-	TRBV10-3	TRBJ1-6	CAISESFGRGPRGSAGWNSPLHF
TRBD1	TRBV11-2	TRBJ1-2	CASSPGGFYGYTF
-	TRBV6-5	TRBJ2-7	CASSESDSYEQYF
TRBD1	TRBV2	TRBJ2-7	CASSEDRGRDEQYF
TRBD1	TRBV2	TRBJ1-1	CASSEGQGATEAFF
-	TRBV11-2	TRBJ1-5	CASSLGRTSGSNQPQHF
TRBD1	TRBV29-1	TRBJ1-1	CSVVGQAVNTEAFF
TRBD2	TRBV7-3	TRBJ2-7	CASSQDASGSAHEQYF
TRBD1	TRBV2	TRBJ1-4	CASPGQMNEKLFF
-	TRBV20-1	TRBJ2-7	CSARGFGAYEQYF
-	TRBV10-3	TRBJ2-7	CAISEAAVTREQYF
TRBD2	TRBV29-1	TRBJ2-3	CSVDGTSGSTDTQYF
-	TRBV20-1	TRBJ1-5	CSALYFGQPQHF
-	TRBV10-3	TRBJ1-1	CAISEDRRNTEAFF
TRBD1	TRBV7-9	TRBJ1-2	CASTQRGTGVDGYTF
-	TRBV7-3	TRBJ1-6	CASSAAGVMYSPLHF
-	TRBV25-1	TRBJ1-3	CASSLRDIALGNTIYF
-	TRBV24-1	TRBJ2-5	CATSDATGRQETQYF
TRBD2	TRBV19	TRBJ2-7	CASSTRTSGSTYEQYF
-	TRBV20-1	TRBJ2-5	CSAAGGAGETQYF
-	TRBV7-9	TRBJ1-4	CASSLVGSEEKLFF
-	TRBV20-1	TRBJ1-1	CSAKRQPNTEAFF
-	TRBV7-9	TRBJ1-1	CASSLRGITEAFF
TRBD2	TRBV7-9	TRBJ2-7	CASSFAGEADEQYF
-	TRBV5-1	TRBJ1-4	CASSQTDRNEKLFF
TRBD1	TRBV20-1	TRBJ2-7	CSAGWGQREQYF
-	TRBV10-2	TRBJ1-3	CASWHSGNTIYF
-	TRBV5-5	TRBJ2-7	CASSPNNYEQYF
-	TRBV7-3	TRBJ2-5	CASSFTGQETQYF
-	TRBV20-1	TRBJ2-7	CSVYGGKMEDEQYF
-	TRBV29-1	TRBJ1-6	CSVEPATNSPLHF
TRBD1	TRBV10-3	TRBJ2-2	CAMGTGYWTGELFF